One and the same sample provided the 11 T cell receptor beta chains below, sequenced in a study of shared clonotypes between healthy human individuals. The data were produced by immunoSEQ multiplex PCR, yet TCRdb's version contains in-frame clones alone and is incomplete. Of approximately 1.4 million clones listed, nearly 99% are singletons. Sequencing was carried out using naive CD4+ T cells sorted from blood. Subset of the sample: CD45RA+ positively selected. These receptor sequences come from a man younger than 45 in good health.

The chain links TRBV12-5 to TRBJ2-3; D not resolved. Germline V gives CDR1 LGHNT, CDR2 FRNRAP. Trimming took off 4 bases at V and 6 bases at J, with 8 bases between the two ends. The CDR3 is 12 residues long. The CDR3 DNA is TGTGCTAGTGGTTCCTCCGGGGATACGCAGTATTTT. Protein: CASGSSGDTQYF. Supplemented by reference TRBV12-5 and TRBJ2-3, the full variable domain reads DARVTQTPRHKVTEMGQEVTMRCQPILGHNTVFWYRQTMMQGLELLAYFRNRAPLDDSGMPKDRFSAEMPDATLATLKIQPSEPRDSAVYFCASGSSGDTQYFGPGTRLTVL.

About this clone: Other DNA sequences in this sample translate to the same CDR3. V is TRBV28 and J is TRBJ1-2; D is uncertain. CDR3 length equals 12 residues. V shed 5 bases and J shed 0 bases, with 4 bases lying between them. Looked up from germline, CDR1 is MDHEN and CDR2 is SYDVKM. CDR3 coding DNA: TGTGCCAGCAGTCTCACTAACTATGGCTACACCTTC. This encodes CASSLTNYGYTF.

V is TRBV7-8 and J is TRBJ1-5; D not certain. The V and J ends lost 1 base and 4 bases respectively, with 5 bases between them. Germline assignment: CDR1 SGHVS and CDR2 FQNEAQ. This CDR3 is 13 amino acids long. DNA of the CDR3: TGTGCCAGCAGCTTAGACGGTAATCAGCCCCAGCATTTT. Its translation: CASSLDGNQPQHF.

The V gene is TRBV30, the J gene TRBJ2-1, with TRBD2 matching 8 bases. Germline trimming cut 0 bases from V and 10 bases from J; bases unmatched to any gene: 11. The CDR3 consists of 15 residues. CDR1 and CDR2 (germline): GTSNPN, SVGIG (reference sequence). CDR3: CAWSVLGAGGSEQFF. The DNA for the CDR3 is TGTGCCTGGAGTGTTCTTGGGGCGGGAGGAAGCGAGCAGTTCTTC.

The chain recombines TRBV5-5 with TRBJ2-7; TRBD2 matches at 13 bases. There are 16 residues in the CDR3. CDR1 SGHKS and CDR2 YYEKEE come from the germline V gene (reference sequence). Trimming at V came to 6 bases and at J to 4 bases, leaving 10 bases not matched to a gene. The CDR3 nucleotides are TGTGCCAGCATCCCTCACGGGACTAGCGGGAATTACGAGCAGTACTTC. The encoded protein is CASIPHGTSGNYEQYF.

The J gene is TRBJ2-5, the V gene TRBV2, with TRBD1 matching 10 bases. J was trimmed by 5 bases and V by 4 bases; bases with no gene match: 10. Looked up from germline, CDR1 is SNHLY and CDR2 is FYNNEI. The CDR3 is 16 amino acids. The CDR3 region is CASSARTGGKGETQYF. In DNA, the CDR3 is TGTGCCAGCAGTGCCCGGACAGGGGGGAAAGGGGAGACCCAGTACTTC.

This clone was found once. The CDR3 DNA reads as TGTGCCAGCAGCTCGATAGTAAACAGGGGACGCACCGGGGAGCTGTTTTTT. This codes for CASSSIVNRGRTGELFF. The gene calls are TRBV11-2 and TRBJ2-2; TRBD1 matches 7 bases. Unmatched junction bases numbered 12, after V lost 4 bases and J lost 4 bases. Germline loops: CDR1 SGHAT, CDR2 FQNNGV. The CDR3 is 17 residues long.

The chain links TRBV10-3 to TRBJ2-7; D is ambiguous. CDR1 is ENHRY and CDR2 is SYGVKD in the germline V gene. V was cut by 8 bases and J by 5 bases, with 10 bases left in between. The CDR3 extends over 11 amino acids. CDR3 in DNA: TGTGCCATCGCTGTCAGCCACGAGCAGTACTTC. Translating gives CAIAVSHEQYF.

This sequence joins TRBV28 and TRBJ2-2; 7 bases are a match to TRBD1. Germline loops: CDR1 MDHEN, CDR2 SYDVKM. V shed 6 bases and J 1 base; nucleotides not matched to a gene: 5. CDR3 length: 15 residues. CDR3 sequence: CASSPTGLNTGELFF. In nucleotides, the CDR3 is TGTGCCAGCAGCCCGACAGGGTTGAACACCGGGGAGCTGTTTTTT.

This CDR3 reads CASSLFRDRGLYEQYF. The CDR3 region has the DNA TGTGCCAGCAGCTTGTTCCGGGACAGGGGGCTCTACGAGCAGTACTTC. The chain combines TRBV5-6 with TRBJ2-7; 12 nucleotides line up with TRBD1. J gave up 3 bases and V 1 base, and 5 bases lay outside the gene matches. Germline loops: CDR1 SGHDT, CDR2 YYEEEE. The CDR3 extends over 16 amino acids.

This sequence joins TRBV4-1 and TRBJ1-5, with TRBD1 matching over 9 bases. CDR3 length: 14 amino acids. The germline gives CDR1 MGHRA, CDR2 YSYEKL. Germline trimming cut 8 bases from V and 3 bases from J; bases unmatched to any gene: 5. The CDR3 region has the DNA TGCGCCAGCGGTGGGACAGGGACCAATCAGCCCCAGCATTTT. Amino acid sequence: CASGGTGTNQPQHF.